This is a list of T cell receptor beta chains from one sample in a study of blood T cell repertoires in COVID-19. Assay used: immunoSEQ multiplex PCR; TCRdb lists only in-frame clones, some missing. The sample carries around 120,000 clones, around 87% recorded once. Sequences were obtained from peripheral blood. The receptors were sampled from a woman in her 70s with acute or convalescent COVID-19. CDR3s include the opening cysteine and the closing phenylalanine or tryptophan. A D gene is named only where the DNA matches it firmly. The size of a clone is reported for some rows only, either as once, few or many, or as a class for expanded clones.

TRBV30	TRBJ1-3	NA	NA	CAWTSQGRLNTIYF	TGTGCCTGGACTTCGCAGGGAAGGTTAAACACCATATATTTT
TRBV3-1/TRBV3-2	TRBJ2-3	TRBD1	NA	CASSQAGTGVTDTQYF	TGTGCCAGCAGCCAAGCCGGGACAGGGGTCACAGATACGCAGTATTTT
TRBV3-1/TRBV3-2	TRBJ1-6	NA	NA	CASSQQGNYNSPLHF	TGTGCCAGCAGCCAACAGGGGAACTATAATTCACCCCTCCACTTT
TRBV6-5	TRBJ1-2	TRBD1	once	CASRDPTGVGYGYTF	TGTGCCAGCAGAGATCCAACAGGGGTGGGCTATGGCTACACCTTC
TRBV18	TRBJ2-6	NA	NA	CASSPPWRGSGANVLTF	TGTGCCAGCTCACCACCGTGGCGGGGCTCCGGGGCCAACGTCCTGACTTTC
TRBV19	TRBJ1-5	TRBD1	few	CASSMGDRDNQPQHF	TGTGCCAGTAGTATGGGGGACAGGGACAATCAGCCCCAGCATTTT
TRBV23-1	TRBJ2-5	TRBD1	NA	CASSQSRGGPYF	TGCGCCAGCAGTCAATCGAGAGGGGGCCCTTACTTC
TRBV19	TRBJ1-5	NA	NA	CASSINQGLYSNQPQHF	TGTGCCAGTAGTATCAATCAGGGCCTTTATAGCAATCAGCCCCAGCATTTT
TRBV7-9	TRBJ1-4	NA	NA	CASSLEAGELFF	TGTGCCAGCAGCTTAGAGGCAGGGGAACTGTTTTTT
TRBV3-1/TRBV3-2	TRBJ2-7	NA	NA	CASRQLDEQYF	TGTGCCAGCAGGCAGTTGGACGAGCAGTACTTC
TRBV28	TRBJ1-5	TRBD1	few	CASVGQGLRPQHF	TGTGCCAGCGTCGGACAGGGGTTGAGGCCCCAGCATTTT
TRBV30	TRBJ1-6	NA	NA	CAWSETSGGVHF	TGTGCCTGGAGTGAGACGTCTGGAGGAGTCCACTTT
TRBV10-3	TRBJ1-6	TRBD1	NA	CAISDYTGGFSPLHF	TGTGCCATCAGTGATTACACAGGGGGCTTTTCACCCCTCCACTTT
TRBV5-1	TRBJ1-2	NA	few	CASSLGDSRPNYGYTF	TGCGCCAGCAGCTTGGGAGACAGCCGACCAAACTATGGCTACACCTTC
TRBV24-1	TRBJ1-4	TRBD1	NA	CATSDPTGDREKLFF	TGTGCCACCAGTGACCCTACAGGGGACAGAGAAAAACTGTTTTTT